What follows describes a single T cell receptor (beta chain). Antigen unknown. The sample belongs to a study of shared clonotypes between healthy human individuals. Each replicate PCR on the sorted subsets used roughly 200 ng DNA (around 30,000 T cell genomes). This table comes from immunoSEQ multiplex PCR, and its TCRdb copy is limited to in-frame clones, with some not included. The data hold hundreds of thousands of clones, with 72% observed a single time. The CDR3 is 15 amino acids. The J segment lost 3 bases and the V segment lost 4 bases, leaving 3 bases of the junction unmatched. Germline values: CDR1 SGHRS, CDR2 YFSETQ. Study-wide results and limits: Clonotypes which were not shared had lower generation probabilities than clonotypes that all four donors shared.

This rearrangement joins TRBV5-1 to TRBJ1-5, with TRBD1 matching 11 bases. Sample: memory CD4+ T cells sorted from blood. Subset reported: CD45RA-negative fraction. The receptor comes from a woman aged 30 to 39 in good health. In DNA, the CDR3 is TGCGCCAGCAGCCCAGGACAGGGGGCCAATCAGCCCCAGCATTTT. Its translation is CASSPGQGANQPQHF.